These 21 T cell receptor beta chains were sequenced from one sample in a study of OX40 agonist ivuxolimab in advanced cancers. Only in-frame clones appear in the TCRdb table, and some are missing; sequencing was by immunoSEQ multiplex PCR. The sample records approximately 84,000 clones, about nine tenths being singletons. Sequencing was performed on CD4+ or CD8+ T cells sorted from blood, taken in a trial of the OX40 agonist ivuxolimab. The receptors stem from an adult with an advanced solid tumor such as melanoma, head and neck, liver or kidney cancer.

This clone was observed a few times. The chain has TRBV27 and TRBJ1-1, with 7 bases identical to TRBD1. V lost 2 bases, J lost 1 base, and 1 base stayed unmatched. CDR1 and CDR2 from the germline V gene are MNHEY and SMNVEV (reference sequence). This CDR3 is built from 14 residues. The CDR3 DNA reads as TGTGCCAGCAGTTTACGGGACAGGAACACTGAAGCTTTCTTT. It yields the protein CASSLRDRNTEAFF.

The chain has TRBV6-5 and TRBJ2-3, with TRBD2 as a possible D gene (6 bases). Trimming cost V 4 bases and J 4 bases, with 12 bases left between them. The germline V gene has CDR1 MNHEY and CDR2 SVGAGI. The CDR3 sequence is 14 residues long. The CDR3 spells CASSFAGRPDTQYF. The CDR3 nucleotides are TGTGCCAGCAGTTTCGCGGGGAGACCAGATACGCAGTATTTT.

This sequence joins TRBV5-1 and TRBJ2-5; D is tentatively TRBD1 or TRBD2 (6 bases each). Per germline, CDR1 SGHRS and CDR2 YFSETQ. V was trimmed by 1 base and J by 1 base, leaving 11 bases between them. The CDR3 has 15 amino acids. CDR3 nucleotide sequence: TGCGCCAGCAGCTTGAGGGGGGACCCCCAAGAGACCCAGTACTTC. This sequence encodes CASSLRGDPQETQYF.

The CDR3 here is CASSLVAGVQETQYF. The CDR3 bases are TGCGCCAGCAGCTTGGTGGCAGGGGTACAAGAGACCCAGTACTTC. The rearrangement joins TRBV5-1 to TRBJ2-5; perhaps TRBD1 as D (6 bases). V was clipped by 0 bases and J by 2 bases, with 11 bases between them. The CDR3 totals 15 residues. CDR1 and CDR2 (germline): SGHRS, YFSETQ.

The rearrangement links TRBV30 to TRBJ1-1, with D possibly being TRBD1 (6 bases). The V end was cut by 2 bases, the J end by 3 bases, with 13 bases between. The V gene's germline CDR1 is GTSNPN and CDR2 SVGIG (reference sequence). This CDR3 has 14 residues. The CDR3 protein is CAWSIRAGDTEAFF. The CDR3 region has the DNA TGTGCCTGGAGTATTCGGGCAGGGGACACTGAAGCTTTCTTT.

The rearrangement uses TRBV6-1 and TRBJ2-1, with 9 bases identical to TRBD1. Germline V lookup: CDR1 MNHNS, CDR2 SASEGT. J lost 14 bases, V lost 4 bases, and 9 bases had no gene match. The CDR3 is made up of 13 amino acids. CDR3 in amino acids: CASSGDRALKEFF. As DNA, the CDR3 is TGTGCCAGCAGTGGGGACAGGGCCCTAAAGGAGTTCTTC.

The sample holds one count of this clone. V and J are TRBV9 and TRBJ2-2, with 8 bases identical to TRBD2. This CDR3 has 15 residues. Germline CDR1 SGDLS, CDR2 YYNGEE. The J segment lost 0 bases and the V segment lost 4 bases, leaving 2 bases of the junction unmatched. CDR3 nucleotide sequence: TGTGCCAGCAGCTCAGCGGGGGCGAACACCGGGGAGCTGTTTTTT. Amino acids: CASSSAGANTGELFF. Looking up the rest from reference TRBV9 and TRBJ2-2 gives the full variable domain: DSGVTQTPKHLITATGQRVTLRCSPRSGDLSVYWYQQSLDQGLQFLIQYYNGEERAKGNILERFSAQQFPDLHSELNLSSLELGDSALYFCASSSAGANTGELFFGEGSRLTVL.

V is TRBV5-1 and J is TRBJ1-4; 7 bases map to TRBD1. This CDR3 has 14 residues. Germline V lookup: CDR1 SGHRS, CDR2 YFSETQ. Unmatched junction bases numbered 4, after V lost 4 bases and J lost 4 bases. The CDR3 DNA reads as TGCGCCAGCAGCAGGGGACAGAATAATGAAAAACTGTTTTTT. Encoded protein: CASSRGQNNEKLFF. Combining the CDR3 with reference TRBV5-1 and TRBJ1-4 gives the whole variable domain KAGVTQTPRYLIKTRGQQVTLSCSPISGHRSVSWYQQTPGQGLQFLFEYFSETQRNKGNFPGRFSGRQFSNSRSEMNVSTLELGDSALYLCASSRGQNNEKLFFGSGTQLSVL.

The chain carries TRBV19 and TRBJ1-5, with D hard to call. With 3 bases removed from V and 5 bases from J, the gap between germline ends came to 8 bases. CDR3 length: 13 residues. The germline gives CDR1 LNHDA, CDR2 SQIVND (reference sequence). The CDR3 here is CASSIGGHQPQHF. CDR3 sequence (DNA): TGTGCCAGTAGTATTGGTGGACATCAGCCCCAGCATTTT.

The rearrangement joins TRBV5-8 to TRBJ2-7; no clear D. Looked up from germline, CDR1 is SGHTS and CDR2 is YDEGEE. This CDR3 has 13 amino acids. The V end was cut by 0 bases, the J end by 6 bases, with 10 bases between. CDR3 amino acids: CASSLVPFREQYF. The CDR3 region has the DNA TGTGCCAGCAGCTTGGTTCCCTTTCGCGAGCAGTACTTC.

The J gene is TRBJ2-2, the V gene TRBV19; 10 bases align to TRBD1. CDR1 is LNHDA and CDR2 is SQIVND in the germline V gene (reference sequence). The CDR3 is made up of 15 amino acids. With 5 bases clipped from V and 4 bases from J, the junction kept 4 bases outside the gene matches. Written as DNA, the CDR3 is TGTGCCAGTAGTCCAAGGACAGGGGGCACCGGGGAGCTGTTTTTT. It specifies CASSPRTGGTGELFF.

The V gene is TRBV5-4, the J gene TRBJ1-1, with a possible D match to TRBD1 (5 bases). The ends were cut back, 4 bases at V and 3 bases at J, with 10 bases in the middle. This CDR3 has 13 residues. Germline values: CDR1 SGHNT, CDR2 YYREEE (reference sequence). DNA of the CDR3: TGTGCCAGCAGCAAAGGGGTAGACACTGAAGCTTTCTTT. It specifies CASSKGVDTEAFF. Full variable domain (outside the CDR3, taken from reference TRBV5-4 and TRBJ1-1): ETGVTQSPTHLIKTRGQQVTLRCSSQSGHNTVSWYQQALGQGPQFIFQYYREEENGRGNFPPRFSGLQFPNYSSELNVNALELDDSALYLCASSKGVDTEAFFGQGTRLTVV.

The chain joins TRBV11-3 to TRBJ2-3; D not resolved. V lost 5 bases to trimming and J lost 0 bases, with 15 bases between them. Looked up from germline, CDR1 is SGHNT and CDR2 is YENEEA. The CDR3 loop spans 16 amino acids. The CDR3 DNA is TGTGCCAGCAGCGTCGGGCCCGGCACTAGCACAGATACGCAGTATTTT. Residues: CASSVGPGTSTDTQYF.

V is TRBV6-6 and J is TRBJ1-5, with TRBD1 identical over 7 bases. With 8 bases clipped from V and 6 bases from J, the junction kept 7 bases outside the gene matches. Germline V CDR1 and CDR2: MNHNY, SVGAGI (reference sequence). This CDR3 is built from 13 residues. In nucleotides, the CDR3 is TGTGCCAGCCGGGACAGAGAAGGTCAGCCCCAGCATTTT. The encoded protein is CASRDREGQPQHF.

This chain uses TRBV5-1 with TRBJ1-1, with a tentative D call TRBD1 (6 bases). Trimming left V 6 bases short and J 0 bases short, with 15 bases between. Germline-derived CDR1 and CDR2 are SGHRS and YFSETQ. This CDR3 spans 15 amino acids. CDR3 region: CASTLRAGVNTEAFF. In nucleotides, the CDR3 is TGCGCCAGCACCCTGCGGGCAGGGGTGAACACTGAAGCTTTCTTT. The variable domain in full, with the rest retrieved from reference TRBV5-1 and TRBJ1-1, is KAGVTQTPRYLIKTRGQQVTLSCSPISGHRSVSWYQQTPGQGLQFLFEYFSETQRNKGNFPGRFSGRQFSNSRSEMNVSTLELGDSALYLCASTLRAGVNTEAFFGQGTRLTVV.

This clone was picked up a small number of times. The CDR3 DNA follows: TGTGCCACCACCGCACTGGGCTATCAGCCCCAGCATTTT. It encodes CATTALGYQPQHF. The chain carries TRBV28 and TRBJ1-5, with D hard to call. V was trimmed by 10 bases and J by 5 bases, leaving 15 bases between them. This CDR3 has 13 amino acids. The V gene's germline CDR1 is MDHEN and CDR2 SYDVKM.

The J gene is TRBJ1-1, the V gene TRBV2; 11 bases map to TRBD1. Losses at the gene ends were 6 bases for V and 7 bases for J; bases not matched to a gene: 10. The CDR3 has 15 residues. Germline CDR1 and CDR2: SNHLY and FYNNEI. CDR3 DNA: TGTGCCAGCAGAACGGACAGGGGGCGAGGGGATGAAGCTTTCTTT. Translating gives CASRTDRGRGDEAFF.

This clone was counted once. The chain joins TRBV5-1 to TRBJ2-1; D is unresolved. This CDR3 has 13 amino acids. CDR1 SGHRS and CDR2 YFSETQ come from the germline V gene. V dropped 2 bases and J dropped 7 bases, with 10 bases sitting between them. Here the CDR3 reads CASSFNSLNEQFF. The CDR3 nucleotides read TGCGCCAGCAGCTTCAATAGTTTAAATGAGCAGTTCTTC.

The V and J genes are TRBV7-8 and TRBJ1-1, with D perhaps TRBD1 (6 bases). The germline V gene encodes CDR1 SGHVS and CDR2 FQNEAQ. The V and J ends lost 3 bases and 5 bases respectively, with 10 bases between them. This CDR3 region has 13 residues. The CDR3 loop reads CASSLGQGTEAFF. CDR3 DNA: TGTGCCAGCAGCTTGGGGCAGGGGACTGAAGCTTTCTTT.

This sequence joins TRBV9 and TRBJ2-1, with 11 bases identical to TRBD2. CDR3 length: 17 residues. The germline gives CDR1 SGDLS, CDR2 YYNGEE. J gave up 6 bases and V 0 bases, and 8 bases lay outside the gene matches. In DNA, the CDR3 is TGTGCCAGCAGCGTAGTCGGGAGGGGACTAGCGGCCAATGAGCAGTTCTTC. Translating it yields CASSVVGRGLAANEQFF.

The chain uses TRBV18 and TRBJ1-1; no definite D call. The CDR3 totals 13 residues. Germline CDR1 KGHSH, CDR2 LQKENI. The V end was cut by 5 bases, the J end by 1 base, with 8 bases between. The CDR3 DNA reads TGTGCCAGCTCAAGAAAGGAGAACACTGAAGCTTTCTTT. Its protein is CASSRKENTEAFF.